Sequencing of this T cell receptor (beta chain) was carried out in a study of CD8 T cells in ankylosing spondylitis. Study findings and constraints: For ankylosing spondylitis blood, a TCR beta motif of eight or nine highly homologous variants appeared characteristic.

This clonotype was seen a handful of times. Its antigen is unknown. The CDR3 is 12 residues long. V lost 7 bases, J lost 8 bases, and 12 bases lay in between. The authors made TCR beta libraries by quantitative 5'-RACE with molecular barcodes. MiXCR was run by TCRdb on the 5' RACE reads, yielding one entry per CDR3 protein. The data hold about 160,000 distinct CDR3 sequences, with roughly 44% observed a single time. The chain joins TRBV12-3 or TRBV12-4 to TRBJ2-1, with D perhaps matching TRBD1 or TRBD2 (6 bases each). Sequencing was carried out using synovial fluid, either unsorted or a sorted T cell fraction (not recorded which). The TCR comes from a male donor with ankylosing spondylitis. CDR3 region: CASNPGGDEQFF. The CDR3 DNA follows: TGTGCCAGCAACCCCGGGGGCGATGAGCAGTTCTTC.